This TCR beta chain was captured by sequencing in a study of shared clonotypes between healthy human individuals. About the study: There were three CD4 naive, three CD4 memory, two CD8 naive and one CD8 memory plates per donor. Findings and caveats of the study: Enrolling few donors narrowed the genetic and exposure-history diversity that was represented. Naive subsets usually exceeded memory subsets in estimated richness.

Deep was the level used in running the assay. Clones were read by immunoSEQ multiplex PCR, and TCRdb kept only the in-frame ones, dropping some. The data hold roughly 700,000 clones, with approximately 79% observed a single time. Looked up from germline, CDR1 is MNHNY and CDR2 is SVGAGI (reference sequence). CDR3 length equals 13 residues. V lost 2 bases, J lost 3 bases, and 8 bases lay in between. Note on this clone: Its specificity is unknown.

The TCR sequence derives from a woman between 25 and 40 years old in good health. The sequencing sample was made of memory CD4+ T cells sorted from blood. Subset here: CD45RA-negative fraction. V gene TRBV6-6 combines with J gene TRBJ2-7; D remains ambiguous. This CDR3 reads CASSYGYGYEQYF. The DNA for the CDR3 is TGTGCCAGCAGTTACGGTTACGGCTACGAGCAGTACTTC.